This T cell receptor beta chain was sequenced for a study of shared clonotypes between healthy human individuals. Germline V gene lookup returns CDR1 SEHNR and CDR2 FQNEAQ (reference sequence). The CDR3 contains 14 residues. The V end lost 4 bases, the J end lost 4 bases, and 13 bases lay between the germline ends. The deep-level immunoSEQ assay was used. What was sequenced on ten immunoSEQ deep assay plates was unsorted PBMC DNA. Sequencing used immunoSEQ multiplex PCR; TCRdb keeps in-frame clones, though not all of them. This table has 450,000 or so clones, approximately 80% appearing once. Extraction of genomic DNA in unsorted samples used approximately 96 million PBMCs.

V and J are TRBV7-9 and TRBJ1-1; maybe TRBD1 (5 bases). This receptor was obtained from a woman aged 40 to 55 in good health. Some clones in this sample may be carry-over from other donors' samples. Sequences were obtained from PBMCs. As DNA, the CDR3 is TGTGCCAGCAGCTGGGACTCGGGCAGCACTGAAGCTTTCTTT. This sequence encodes CASSWDSGSTEAFF.